The 5 T cell receptor beta chains given below trace back to one sample, sequenced in a study of CD8 T cells in Susac syndrome. RNA totalling roughly 0.5 to 1 ug underwent reverse transcription with random hexamers. TCRdb fed the immunoSEQ multiplex PCR reads into MiXCR, producing one record per CDR3 protein. The sample yields tens of thousands of distinct CDR3 sequences, 94% seen once. The sample taken for sequencing was CD8+ T cells from PBMCs. Every receptor here comes from a human donor in good health.

The chain couples TRBV7-2 to TRBJ1-1; the match to TRBD1 covers 8 bases. The CDR3 covers 15 residues. In germline, CDR1 is SGHTA, CDR2 FQGNSA. With 4 bases clipped from V and 1 base from J, the junction kept 5 bases outside the gene matches. CDR3: CASSSGQGTNTEAFF. The DNA for the CDR3 is TGTGCCAGCAGCTCCGGACAGGGAACGAACACTGAAGCTTTCTTT. Looking up the rest from reference TRBV7-2 and TRBJ1-1 gives the full variable domain: GAGVSQSPSNKVTEKGKDVELRCDPISGHTALYWYRQSLGQGLEFLIYFQGNSAPDKSGLPSDRFSAERTGGSVSTLTIQRTQQEDSAVYLCASSSGQGTNTEAFFGQGTRLTVV.

V and J are TRBV9 and TRBJ1-2; D uncertain. Germline V lookup: CDR1 SGDLS, CDR2 YYNGEE. Between the trimmed V and J ends, which lost 4 bases and 6 bases, there was a span of 22 bases. This CDR3 is built from 16 residues. DNA of the CDR3: TGTGCCAGCAGCAAAAATATCCCCGACATGGCTAATGGCTACACCTTC. Translated, it gives CASSKNIPDMANGYTF.

The V gene is TRBV27, the J gene TRBJ2-1, with a weak D call TRBD2 (6 bases). Trimming removed 1 base from V and 8 bases from J, with 6 bases in between. Germline CDR1 and CDR2: MNHEY and SMNVEV (reference sequence). The CDR3 length is 12 residues. The CDR3 here is CASSLWGDEQFF. The CDR3 DNA reads as TGTGCCAGCAGTTTATGGGGGGATGAGCAGTTCTTC.

The CDR3 loop reads CASSLQAGLPYEQYV. The CDR3 bases are TGTGCCAGCAGTTTACAGGCAGGGCTCCCCTACGAGCAGTACGTC. The gene calls are TRBV27 and TRBJ2-7; possibly TRBD1 for D (5 bases). This CDR3 region has 15 residues. Germline V gene lookup returns CDR1 MNHEY and CDR2 SMNVEV (reference sequence). Trimming took off 2 bases at V and 2 bases at J, with 13 bases between the two ends.

The chain carries TRBV5-6 and TRBJ2-1; D gene ambiguous. Trimming took off 4 bases at V and 7 bases at J, with 9 bases between the two ends. Germline CDR1 and CDR2: SGHDT and YYEEEE. The CDR3 covers 12 residues. The CDR3: CASSPMGNEQFF. The CDR3 DNA reads TGTGCCAGCAGCCCCATGGGTAATGAGCAGTTCTTC. Looking up the rest from reference TRBV5-6 and TRBJ2-1 gives the full variable domain: DAGVTQSPTHLIKTRGQQVTLRCSPKSGHDTVSWYQQALGQGPQFIFQYYEEEERQRGNFPDRFSGHQFPNYSSELNVNALLLGDSALYLCASSPMGNEQFFGPGTRLTVL.